This entry concerns a single TCR beta chain. V was clipped by 0 bases and J by 4 bases, with 9 bases between them. CDR3 length: 14 amino acids. Germline CDR1 is MNHNY and CDR2 is SVGAGI (reference sequence). These data are taken from a study of shared T cell receptors in the human thymus. The assay was immunoSEQ multiplex PCR, and TCRdb's table has in-frame clones only and misses some. Here the sample spans hundreds of thousands of clones, approximately 87% being singletons. The same data also went into a second study, on human thymus T cells. That source adds: Thymus was obtained from resections taken during corrective heart surgery. What appeared biased in thymic and blood repertoires was the usage of V and J genes. Thymic repertoires from unrelated individuals overlapped highly, related research reported.

The source is a boy in the first two years of life with a congenital heart defect. The sample comprised thymocytes. This sequence joins TRBV6-6 and TRBJ1-1; D ambiguous. In DNA, the CDR3 is TGTGCCAGCAGTTACTCATTGGGAGTCACTGAAGCTTTCTTT. This sequence encodes CASSYSLGVTEAFF.